This is a list of T cell receptor beta chains from one sample in a study of cytomegalovirus exposure and HLA in healthy donors. Libraries were prepared by immunoSEQ multiplex PCR; TCRdb keeps only in-frame clonotypes and omits some of them. The data hold about 110,000 clones, with 65% to 80% observed a single time. Material: PBMCs. All receptors derive from a woman aged 40-49 years in good health and CMV-seronegative. Both conserved end residues are part of each CDR3. A D gene is named only where the DNA matches it firmly. The size field is filled for only some rows; it gives once, few, many or a size class.

V gene: TRBV7-2
CDR3 length: 15
J gene: TRBJ2-3
D gene: TRBD2
clone size: NA
CDR3 protein: CASSLASGRADTQYF
CDR3 DNA: TGTGCCAGCAGCTTGGCTAGTGGGAGGGCAGATACGCAGTATTTT

V gene: TRBV6-5
CDR3 length: 15
J gene: TRBJ2-5
D gene: TRBD2
clone size: NA
CDR3 protein: CASKPGLAGVETQYF
CDR3 DNA: TGTGCCAGCAAGCCGGGACTAGCGGGAGTAGAGACCCAGTACTTC

V gene: TRBV5-1
CDR3 length: 15
J gene: TRBJ2-5
D gene: NA
clone size: NA
CDR3 protein: CASSSRRGLQETQYF
CDR3 DNA: TGCGCCAGCAGCTCTCGGAGGGGACTCCAAGAGACCCAGTACTTC

V gene: TRBV7-2
CDR3 length: 16
J gene: TRBJ2-7
D gene: TRBD2
clone size: NA
CDR3 protein: CASSLQGGRDPYEQYF
CDR3 DNA: TGTGCCAGCAGCTTACAGGGCGGGAGGGATCCTTACGAGCAGTACTTC

V gene: TRBV7-2
CDR3 length: 15
J gene: TRBJ2-5
D gene: NA
clone size: once
CDR3 protein: CASSEQSEIQETQYF
CDR3 DNA: TGTGCCAGCAGCGAACAGTCTGAGATCCAAGAGACCCAGTACTTC

V gene: TRBV6-6
CDR3 length: 13
J gene: TRBJ1-1
D gene: NA
clone size: many
CDR3 protein: CASSYSRATEAFF
CDR3 DNA: TGTGCCAGCAGTTACTCCCGAGCCACTGAAGCTTTCTTT

V gene: TRBV5-1
CDR3 length: 15
J gene: TRBJ2-1
D gene: TRBD1
clone size: NA
CDR3 protein: CASRQGEWSYNEQFF
CDR3 DNA: TGCGCCAGCAGACAGGGGGAGTGGTCCTACAATGAGCAGTTCTTC

V gene: TRBV30
CDR3 length: 16
J gene: TRBJ2-3
D gene: TRBD2
clone size: once
CDR3 protein: CAWSLGNSGVADTQYF
CDR3 DNA: TGTGCCTGGAGTTTGGGAAATAGCGGGGTTGCAGATACGCAGTATTTT

V gene: TRBV10-3
CDR3 length: 14
J gene: TRBJ1-2
D gene: NA
clone size: NA
CDR3 protein: CAIRDTSFNYGYTF
CDR3 DNA: TGTGCCATCAGGGACACCTCCTTTAACTATGGCTACACCTTC

V gene: TRBV7-9
CDR3 length: 15
J gene: TRBJ2-3
D gene: TRBD2
clone size: few
CDR3 protein: CATIRTSGRGDTQYF
CDR3 DNA: TGTGCCACAATTAGGACTAGCGGGAGGGGAGATACGCAGTATTTT

V gene: TRBV27
CDR3 length: 16
J gene: TRBJ2-7
D gene: NA
clone size: few
CDR3 protein: CASSLLIRGGAYEQYF
CDR3 DNA: TGTGCCAGCAGTCTTTTAATCCGAGGGGGGGCCTACGAGCAGTACTTC

V gene: TRBV7-2
CDR3 length: 14
J gene: TRBJ1-2
D gene: NA
clone size: NA
CDR3 protein: CASSLGRGSYGYTF
CDR3 DNA: TGTGCCAGCAGCTTAGGGAGGGGTTCCTATGGCTACACCTTC

V gene: TRBV12-5
CDR3 length: 14
J gene: TRBJ2-2
D gene: NA
clone size: NA
CDR3 protein: CASGFGVSAGELFF
CDR3 DNA: TGTGCTAGTGGTTTCGGGGTTTCAGCCGGGGAGCTGTTTTTT

V gene: TRBV19
CDR3 length: 18
J gene: TRBJ2-1
D gene: TRBD2
clone size: NA
CDR3 protein: CATALDGRGTSGNNEQFF
CDR3 DNA: TGTGCCACCGCGCTGGACGGACGAGGGACTAGCGGGAACAATGAGCAGTTCTTC

V gene: TRBV28
CDR3 length: 14
J gene: TRBJ2-7
D gene: NA
clone size: NA
CDR3 protein: CASIGNSGYYEQYF
CDR3 DNA: TGTGCCAGCATAGGCAATAGCGGATATTACGAGCAGTACTTC

V gene: TRBV15
CDR3 length: 20
J gene: TRBJ2-3
D gene: TRBD2
clone size: once
CDR3 protein: CATSSSRLGLAGGKADTQYF
CDR3 DNA: TGTGCCACCAGCAGCTCACGATTGGGACTAGCGGGGGGTAAAGCAGATACGCAGTATTTT